This entry concerns a single T cell receptor (beta chain). The source of the sample is a study of breast tumors, draining lymph nodes, adjacent tissues. TCRdb used MiXCR to reprocess the multiplex PCR reads, holding one entry per CDR3 protein. The sample shows approximately 210,000 distinct CDR3 sequences, about 30% of them seen only once. Per germline, CDR1 MDHEN and CDR2 SYDVKM. V was pared by 3 bases and J by 4 bases, with 13 bases between. This CDR3 contains 14 residues. Samples came from axillary lymph nodes draining the breast cancer. The chain uses TRBV28 and TRBJ2-7; a weak D match, TRBD2 (6 bases). The sequence was collected from a female donor with breast cancer. Some clones in this sample may be carry-over from other donors' samples. Sequencing was carried out using axillary lymph node tissue. The chain's CDR3 is CASSLVAGSYEQYF. DNA for the CDR3: TGTGCCAGCAGTTTGGTCGCGGGATCGTACGAGCAGTACTTC.